Following are 11 T cell receptor beta chains from one sample sequenced in a study of blood T cell repertoires in COVID-19. Profiling relied on immunoSEQ multiplex PCR, and the TCRdb table lists in-frame clones only, not all of them. The sample shows more than 200,000 clones, around nine tenths of them seen only once. What was sequenced was PBMCs or T cells enriched from blood (not recorded which). The receptors come from a woman in her late teens or twenties who had recovered from COVID-19.

This chain links TRBV11-3 with TRBJ1-1, with D maybe TRBD1 (5 bases). This CDR3 has 15 residues. The germline V and J ends were trimmed by 5 bases and 0 bases, with 13 bases remaining between them. Per the germline V gene, CDR1 is SGHNT and CDR2 is YENEEA. The DNA for the CDR3 is TGTGCCAGCAGCCCCGGGGGGGGGATGAACACTGAAGCTTTCTTT. This sequence encodes CASSPGGGMNTEAFF. Together with reference TRBV11-3 and TRBJ1-1, the CDR3 gives the full variable domain: EAGVVQSPRYKIIEKKQPVAFWCNPISGHNTLYWYLQNLGQGPELLIRYENEEAVDDSQLPKDRFSAERLKGVDSTLKIQPAELGDSAVYLCASSPGGGMNTEAFFGQGTRLTVV.

The rearrangement links TRBV7-3 to TRBJ1-6, with D perhaps TRBD1 (5 bases). The CDR3 length is 15 residues. The germline CDR1 and CDR2 sequences are SGHTA and FQGTGA. V was cut by 5 bases and J by 9 bases, with 17 bases left in between. DNA for the CDR3: TGTGCCAGCAGCCGCGACGGGGGGGTTTTTTCACCCCTCCACTTT. It codes for CASSRDGGVFSPLHF.

The rearrangement links TRBV10-3 to TRBJ2-3, with 10 bases matching TRBD2. V dropped 6 bases and J dropped 5; count of bases not matched to a gene: 8. Per the germline V gene, CDR1 is ENHRY and CDR2 is SYGVKD. The CDR3 has 15 residues. The CDR3 loop is CAIRTSGNLIDTQYF. For the CDR3, the DNA is TGTGCCATCAGAACTAGCGGGAATCTAATAGATACGCAGTATTTT.

The chain employs TRBV29-1 and TRBJ2-7; 8 bases fit TRBD1. Looked up from germline, CDR1 is SQVTM and CDR2 is ANQGSEA. The CDR3 length is 12 residues. Trimming cost V 4 bases and J 3 bases; bases outside gene matches: 2. DNA for the CDR3: TGCAGCGTTGGGACAGGGAACTACGAGCAGTACTTC. Translated: CSVGTGNYEQYF.

This clone was seen a single time. This sequence joins TRBV5-1 and TRBJ2-5, with D possibly matching TRBD2 (6 bases). Germline V gives CDR1 SGHRS, CDR2 YFSETQ. This CDR3 has 14 amino acids. The germline V and J ends were trimmed by 2 bases and 5 bases, with 13 bases remaining between them. In nucleotides, the CDR3 is TGCGCCAGCAGCTTTCGCGGGATAGGGGAGACCCAGTACTTC. It codes for CASSFRGIGETQYF.

The chain carries TRBV7-2 and TRBJ2-7, with 11 nucleotides matching TRBD2. The germline V gene encodes CDR1 SGHTA and CDR2 FQGNSA. The CDR3 has 17 residues. The junction had 16 bases not matched to a gene; V was cut back by 3 bases and J by 9 bases. CDR3 DNA sequence: TGTGCCAGCAGCTTGGTGGGGGGGGTAGCGGGAGGGCCAGGGCAGTACTTC. It yields the protein CASSLVGGVAGGPGQYF.

For the CDR3, the DNA is TGTGCCAGCAGTTTTGGGGAGTCTCAGCCCCAGCATTTT. It translates to CASSFGESQPQHF. This sequence joins TRBV12-3 or TRBV12-4 and TRBJ1-5; D uncertain. This CDR3 is built from 13 residues. V lost 3 bases and J lost 6, with 9 bases in between.

This chain links TRBV7-3 with TRBJ1-2; D unclear. V was shortened by 1 base and J by 7 bases, with 16 bases between the two germline ends. Germline V lookup: CDR1 SGHTA, CDR2 FQGTGA. The CDR3 consists of 15 residues. The CDR3 region has the DNA TGTGCCAGCAGCTTAAACTCGGGTGGGGAGAGTGGCTACACCTTC. It specifies CASSLNSGGESGYTF.

The chain joins TRBV7-2 to TRBJ1-2, with 9 bases fitting TRBD1. V was pared by 2 bases and J by 4 bases, with 11 bases of the junction left unmatched. Germline loops: CDR1 SGHTA, CDR2 FQGNSA. The CDR3 loop spans 17 amino acids. Here the CDR3 DNA reads TGTGCCAGCAGCTTATCACAGGGGGCGCCCCCAGTCTATGGCTACACCTTC. Translating gives CASSLSQGAPPVYGYTF.

The chain links TRBV24-1 to TRBJ2-2; 7 bases fit TRBD1. After removal of 3 bases from V and 0 bases from J, the junction contained 3 bases not matched to a gene. CDR1 is KGHDR and CDR2 is SFDVKD in the germline V gene. This CDR3 has 16 amino acids. In DNA, the CDR3 is TGTGCCACCAGTGATGTCGGGACAGCGAACACCGGGGAGCTGTTTTTT. Protein: CATSDVGTANTGELFF.

The DNA for the CDR3 is TGCGCCAGCAGCCTGGTCTGGGAAGGGGTGGTCACCGGGGAGCTGTTTTTT. Protein: CASSLVWEGVVTGELFF. The rearrangement joins TRBV4-3 to TRBJ2-2; D possibly corresponds to TRBD1 (5 bases). Trimming removed 4 bases at V and 4 bases at J, with 19 bases between. The germline CDR1 and CDR2 sequences are LGHNA and YSLEER. The CDR3 totals 17 residues.